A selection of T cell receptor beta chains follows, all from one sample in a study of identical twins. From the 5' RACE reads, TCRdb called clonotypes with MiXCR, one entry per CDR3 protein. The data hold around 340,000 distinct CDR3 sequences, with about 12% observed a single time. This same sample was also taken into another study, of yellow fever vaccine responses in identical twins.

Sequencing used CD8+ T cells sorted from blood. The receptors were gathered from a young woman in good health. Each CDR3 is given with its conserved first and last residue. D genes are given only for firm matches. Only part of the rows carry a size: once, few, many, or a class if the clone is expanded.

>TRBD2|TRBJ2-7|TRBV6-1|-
TGTGCCAGCAGTGAAAATAGCGGGTCATCGGACGAGCAGTACTTC
CASSENSGSSDEQYF
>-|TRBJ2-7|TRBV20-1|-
TGCAGTGCTAAGGGGACCGACCAGGGGCTGGGTACCACTGGGCAGTACTTC
CSAKGTDQGLGTTGQYF
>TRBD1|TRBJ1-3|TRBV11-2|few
TGTGCCAGCAAGGACAGGGGGCTCTCTGGAAACACCATATATTTT
CASKDRGLSGNTIYF
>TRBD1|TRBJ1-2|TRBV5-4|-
TGTGCCAGCACCGCAGGGGGACTCTATGGCTACACCTTC
CASTAGGLYGYTF
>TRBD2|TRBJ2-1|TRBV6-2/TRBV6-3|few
TGTGCCAGCAGTTACTTATTGACTAGCACTAGCTCCTACAATGAGCAGTTCTTC
CASSYLLTSTSSYNEQFF
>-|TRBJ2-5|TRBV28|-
TGTGCCAGCCTCAGGGCGAAGCGTGTATACCAAGAGACCCAGTACTTC
CASLRAKRVYQETQYF
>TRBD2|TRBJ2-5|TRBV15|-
TGTGCCACCAGCAGGACTAGCGGGGGGGTCCGGGAGACCCAGTACTTC
CATSRTSGGVRETQYF
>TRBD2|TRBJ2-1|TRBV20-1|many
TGCAGTGCTAGAGACCTAGCGGGAGGAACTTACAATGAGCAGTTCTTC
CSARDLAGGTYNEQFF
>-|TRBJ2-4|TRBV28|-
TGTGCCAGCAGTATTCAGGAAAACATTCAGTACTTC
CASSIQENIQYF
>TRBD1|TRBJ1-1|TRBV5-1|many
TGCGCCAGCAGCCCCCGAGACAGGGGTGACACTGAAGCTTTCTTT
CASSPRDRGDTEAFF
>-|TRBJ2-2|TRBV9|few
TGTGCCAGCAGCGCCTACTACACCGGGGAGCTGTTTTTT
CASSAYYTGELFF
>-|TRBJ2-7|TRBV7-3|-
TGTGCCAGCAGCCTTCACCACTCCTACGAGCAGTACTTC
CASSLHHSYEQYF
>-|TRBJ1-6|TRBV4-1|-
TGCGCCAGCAGCCAAGTTGGCAGGGGCTTATATAATTCACCCCTCCACTTT
CASSQVGRGLYNSPLHF
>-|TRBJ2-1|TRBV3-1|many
TGTGCCAGCAGCCCGAGGGAGGTGTACAATGAGCAGTTCTTC
CASSPREVYNEQFF
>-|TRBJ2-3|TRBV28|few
TGTGCCAGCTCCGGGGGCCCGGGGTCAGATACGCAGTATTTT
CASSGGPGSDTQYF
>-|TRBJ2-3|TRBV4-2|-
TGTGCCAGCACCCAGGGGCTGGGGAGCACAGATACGCAGTATTTT
CASTQGLGSTDTQYF
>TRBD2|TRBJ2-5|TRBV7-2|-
TGTGCCAGCAGCGTAGGACTAGTGGACGAGACCCAGTACTTC
CASSVGLVDETQYF
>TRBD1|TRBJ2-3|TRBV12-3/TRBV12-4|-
TGTGCCAGCAGTTTTGTGCTTGGACAGGGGTCCACAGACACGCAGTATTTT
CASSFVLGQGSTDTQYF
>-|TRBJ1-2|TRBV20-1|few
TGCAGTGCTTCTCGAGAAGGCGGCTACACCTTC
CSASREGGYTF
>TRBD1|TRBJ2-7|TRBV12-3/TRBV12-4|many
TGTGCCAGCAGGGGGGACAGTCACTACGAGCAGTACTTC
CASRGDSHYEQYF
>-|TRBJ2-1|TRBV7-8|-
TGTGCCAGCAGCTTAGATGTCGGCAATGAGCAGTTCTTC
CASSLDVGNEQFF
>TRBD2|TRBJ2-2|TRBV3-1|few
TGTGCCAGCAGCTTTAGCGGGAGACAGGGCGGGGAGCTGTTTTTT
CASSFSGRQGGELFF
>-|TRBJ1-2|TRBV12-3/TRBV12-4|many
TGTGCCAGCACCATAGGGACAAGGGGCTCCTTC
CASTIGTRGSF
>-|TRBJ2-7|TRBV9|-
TGTGCCAGCAGCGTAGGACAAATTGGGTACGAGCAGTACTTC
CASSVGQIGYEQYF
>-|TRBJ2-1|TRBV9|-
TGTGCCAGGAGCGTAGGAGGTGCGGGTTCCTACAATGAGCAGTTCTTC
CARSVGGAGSYNEQFF
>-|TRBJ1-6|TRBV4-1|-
TGCGCCAGCAGCCAAGTAGGCTCACCCCTCCACTTT
CASSQVGSPLHF
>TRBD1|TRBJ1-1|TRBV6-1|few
TGTGCCAGCAGAGCCGGGACAGGGGGTTGGACTGAAGCTTTCTTT
CASRAGTGGWTEAFF